This TCR beta chain originates from a study of blood T cell repertoires in COVID-19. This CDR3 is 13 amino acids long. The ends were cut back, 2 bases at V and 1 base at J, with 5 bases in the middle. Looked up from germline, CDR1 is MDHEN and CDR2 is SYDVKM. This table comes from immunoSEQ multiplex PCR, and its TCRdb copy is limited to in-frame clones, with some not included. The profile shows about 140,000 clones, around nine tenths of them singletons. This sequence originates from a man in his fifties with active or convalescent COVID-19. This sequence joins TRBV28 and TRBJ1-1, with D hard to call. Sequenced material: peripheral blood. CDR3 loop: CASSLTKNTEAFF. CDR3 bases: TGTGCCAGCAGTTTAACAAAGAACACTGAAGCTTTCTTT.